These T cell receptor beta chains were read from a single sample in a study of CD8 T cell repertoires and HIV-1 epitope variants. Clones were sequenced by immunoSEQ multiplex PCR, and TCRdb holds only the in-frame ones, with some missing. This sample has about 6,000 clones, with about 65% found just once. Their specific antigens are unknown. The specimen was cultured CD8+ T cells derived from PBMCs. The origin of the receptors is a male donor with HIV. Both conserved end residues are part of each CDR3. The order of the fields is D gene, V gene, clone size, J gene, CDR3 DNA, CDR3 protein. A D gene is named only where the DNA matches it firmly. Clone size is given for some rows only: seen once, a few or many times, or a class if the clone is expanded.

D gene: TRBD2
V gene: TRBV7-3
clone size: NA
J gene: TRBJ2-1
CDR3 DNA: TGTGCCAGCAGCCAGCGGGGGCATGAGCAGTTCTTC
CDR3 protein: CASSQRGHEQFF

D gene: NA
V gene: TRBV14
clone size: NA
J gene: TRBJ2-1
CDR3 DNA: TGTGCCAGCAGCCAGGAGTGGAGGGATGAGCAGTTCTTC
CDR3 protein: CASSQEWRDEQFF

D gene: TRBD1
V gene: TRBV6-5
clone size: NA
J gene: TRBJ2-4
CDR3 DNA: TGTGCCAGCAGTCCCGGACAGGCCCAAAACATTCAGTACTTC
CDR3 protein: CASSPGQAQNIQYF

D gene: NA
V gene: TRBV19
clone size: few
J gene: TRBJ1-2
CDR3 DNA: TGTGCCAGTAGTATCGCGCTCTCGGCTGGCTACACCTTC
CDR3 protein: CASSIALSAGYTF

D gene: TRBD1
V gene: TRBV4-3
clone size: few
J gene: TRBJ1-6
CDR3 DNA: TGCGCCAGCAGCCCCGGGACAGGGAATAATTCACCCCTCCACTTT
CDR3 protein: CASSPGTGNNSPLHF

D gene: NA
V gene: TRBV4-1
clone size: NA
J gene: TRBJ2-5
CDR3 DNA: TGCGCCAGCAGCCTAGGGGCGGGGACACAAGAGACCCAGTACTTC
CDR3 protein: CASSLGAGTQETQYF

D gene: NA
V gene: TRBV7-9
clone size: NA
J gene: TRBJ2-1
CDR3 DNA: TGTGCCAGCAGCTTAGGGGATCCGGGACCCCCTCCGTATGAGCAGTTCTTC
CDR3 protein: CASSLGDPGPPPYEQFF

D gene: TRBD1
V gene: TRBV14
clone size: NA
J gene: TRBJ2-1
CDR3 DNA: TGTGCCAGCAGCCAGGGACAGGGGGAGGAAAATGAGCAGTTCTTC
CDR3 protein: CASSQGQGEENEQFF

D gene: TRBD1
V gene: TRBV5-1
clone size: NA
J gene: TRBJ1-2
CDR3 DNA: TGCGCCAGCAGCTTGGCAACAGGGGCGGAAGGCTACACCTTC
CDR3 protein: CASSLATGAEGYTF

D gene: NA
V gene: TRBV7-6
clone size: once
J gene: TRBJ2-7
CDR3 DNA: TGTGCCAGCAGCTTAGCGGGAGACCTGCGGGAGCAGTACTTC
CDR3 protein: CASSLAGDLREQYF

D gene: TRBD2
V gene: TRBV4-1
clone size: NA
J gene: TRBJ2-3
CDR3 DNA: TGCGCCAGCAGCCAGCCAAGTATACAGCGGGGGGCCTTAAGCAGCACAGATACGCAGTATTTT
CDR3 protein: CASSQPSIQRGALSSTDTQYF

D gene: NA
V gene: TRBV9
clone size: once
J gene: TRBJ2-7
CDR3 DNA: TGTGCCAGCAGCCCCAGTGCGGATTCCTACGAGCAGTACTTC
CDR3 protein: CASSPSADSYEQYF

D gene: TRBD2
V gene: TRBV7-9
clone size: NA
J gene: TRBJ2-1
CDR3 DNA: TGTGCCAGCAGCGGAGATGCGGGAGGTTACTCCTACAATGAGCAGTTCTTC
CDR3 protein: CASSGDAGGYSYNEQFF

D gene: NA
V gene: TRBV28
clone size: NA
J gene: TRBJ2-2
CDR3 DNA: TGTGCCAGCAGTTTATATGACAGAAACACCGGGGAGCTGTTTTTT
CDR3 protein: CASSLYDRNTGELFF

D gene: NA
V gene: TRBV5-8
clone size: NA
J gene: TRBJ1-1
CDR3 DNA: TGTGCCAGCAGCTTGTCGGTGGGCAGCTGGAACACTGAAGCTTTCTTT
CDR3 protein: CASSLSVGSWNTEAFF

D gene: TRBD1
V gene: TRBV6-5
clone size: few
J gene: TRBJ1-1
CDR3 DNA: TGTGCCAGCAGTTACGCGAACAGGGGGATGAACACTGAAGCTTTCTTT
CDR3 protein: CASSYANRGMNTEAFF

D gene: NA
V gene: TRBV25-1
clone size: NA
J gene: TRBJ2-7
CDR3 DNA: TGTGCCAGCAGTGAGGGGGACGGACGATACGAGCAGTACTTC
CDR3 protein: CASSEGDGRYEQYF

D gene: NA
V gene: TRBV6-5
clone size: NA
J gene: TRBJ2-5
CDR3 DNA: TGTGCCAGCAGCTCCGCCGGGATAGATCAAGAGACCCAGTACTTC
CDR3 protein: CASSSAGIDQETQYF

D gene: NA
V gene: TRBV30
clone size: few
J gene: TRBJ2-7
CDR3 DNA: TGTGCCTGGAGTGTAGGCGGGATTCCCGAGCAGTACTTC
CDR3 protein: CAWSVGGIPEQYF

D gene: TRBD2
V gene: TRBV7-2
clone size: once
J gene: TRBJ2-3
CDR3 DNA: TGTGCCAGCAGCTTAGTAGCGGGGAGACGCACAGATACGCAGTATTTT
CDR3 protein: CASSLVAGRRTDTQYF

D gene: TRBD1
V gene: TRBV30
clone size: NA
J gene: TRBJ2-3
CDR3 DNA: TGTGCCTGGAGGGGACAGAGCACAGATACGCAGTATTTT
CDR3 protein: CAWRGQSTDTQYF

D gene: NA
V gene: TRBV6-5
clone size: NA
J gene: TRBJ2-6
CDR3 DNA: TGTGCCAGCACTCAGGACTCTGGGGCCAACGTCCTGACTTTC
CDR3 protein: CASTQDSGANVLTF

D gene: TRBD1
V gene: TRBV19
clone size: NA
J gene: TRBJ1-2
CDR3 DNA: TGTGCCAGCTCATGGGGGACAGGATATGGCTACACCTTC
CDR3 protein: CASSWGTGYGYTF

D gene: NA
V gene: TRBV5-5
clone size: NA
J gene: TRBJ2-7
CDR3 DNA: TGTGCCAGCAGCCTGTCGGACGTTTCCTACGAGCAGTACTTC
CDR3 protein: CASSLSDVSYEQYF

D gene: TRBD1
V gene: TRBV25-1
clone size: few
J gene: TRBJ1-2
CDR3 DNA: TGTGCCAGCTATGACAGGGCCTATGGCTACACCTTC
CDR3 protein: CASYDRAYGYTF

D gene: NA
V gene: TRBV11-2
clone size: few
J gene: TRBJ1-1
CDR3 DNA: TGTGCCAGCAGCTTATGGAACACTGAAGCTTTCTTT
CDR3 protein: CASSLWNTEAFF

D gene: NA
V gene: TRBV19
clone size: NA
J gene: TRBJ1-1
CDR3 DNA: TGTGCCAGTAGTTGGGGTTTGAACACTGAAGCTTTCTTT
CDR3 protein: CASSWGLNTEAFF

D gene: NA
V gene: TRBV7-7
clone size: few
J gene: TRBJ2-1
CDR3 DNA: TGTGCCAGCAGCCCGGGGGGCCCTGGGTTGCGTGAGCAGTTCTTC
CDR3 protein: CASSPGGPGLREQFF

D gene: NA
V gene: TRBV14
clone size: NA
J gene: TRBJ1-2
CDR3 DNA: TGTGCCAGCAGCCCCATGGAGACCACGAACTATGGCTACACCTTC
CDR3 protein: CASSPMETTNYGYTF

D gene: NA
V gene: TRBV7-2
clone size: NA
J gene: TRBJ1-4
CDR3 DNA: TGTGCCAGCAGCTTAGCGCCAGGATATAATGAAAAACTGTTTTTT
CDR3 protein: CASSLAPGYNEKLFF

D gene: NA
V gene: TRBV19
clone size: NA
J gene: TRBJ2-1
CDR3 DNA: TGTGCCAGTAGTAACAATGAGCAGTTCTTC
CDR3 protein: CASSNNEQFF

D gene: NA
V gene: TRBV10-2
clone size: once
J gene: TRBJ2-7
CDR3 DNA: TGCGCCAGCAGTGAGATTCGCGTTGACTACGAGCAGTACTTC
CDR3 protein: CASSEIRVDYEQYF

D gene: NA
V gene: TRBV7-9
clone size: few
J gene: TRBJ2-7
CDR3 DNA: TGTGCCAGCGGCTCCGGGGACCACTACGAGCAGTACTTC
CDR3 protein: CASGSGDHYEQYF

D gene: TRBD2
V gene: TRBV27
clone size: medium-sized
J gene: TRBJ2-3
CDR3 DNA: TGTGCCAGCAGTTCTACATCGACTAGCGGAGACACAGATACGCAGTATTTT
CDR3 protein: CASSSTSTSGDTDTQYF

D gene: NA
V gene: TRBV6-6
clone size: NA
J gene: TRBJ2-4
CDR3 DNA: TGTGCCAGCAGTTCCCCCGATAGGGCCAAAAACATTCAGTACTTC
CDR3 protein: CASSSPDRAKNIQYF

D gene: NA
V gene: TRBV6-5
clone size: NA
J gene: TRBJ2-2
CDR3 DNA: TGTGCCAGCAGTTCAGGACAGAACACCGGGGAGCTGTTTTTT
CDR3 protein: CASSSGQNTGELFF

D gene: TRBD1
V gene: TRBV5-1
clone size: NA
J gene: TRBJ1-1
CDR3 DNA: TGCGCCAGCAGCTTGAAGGGGGCGGACACTGAAGCTTTCTTT
CDR3 protein: CASSLKGADTEAFF

D gene: NA
V gene: TRBV19
clone size: few
J gene: TRBJ2-7
CDR3 DNA: TGTGCCAGTAGTACAGGACCCACCCGAACCTACGAGCAGTACTTC
CDR3 protein: CASSTGPTRTYEQYF

D gene: NA
V gene: TRBV30
clone size: few
J gene: TRBJ1-3
CDR3 DNA: TGTGCCTGGCCAGACTCGGATGGAAACACCATATATTTT
CDR3 protein: CAWPDSDGNTIYF

D gene: NA
V gene: TRBV4-3
clone size: few
J gene: TRBJ1-2
CDR3 DNA: TGCGCCAGCAGCCAAGTACGGGAGGGCCTCGACTATGGCTACACCTTC
CDR3 protein: CASSQVREGLDYGYTF

D gene: NA
V gene: TRBV7-6
clone size: NA
J gene: TRBJ2-1
CDR3 DNA: TGTGCCAGCAGCTCGGACCGGGCCCCCTACAATGAGCAGTTCTTC
CDR3 protein: CASSSDRAPYNEQFF

D gene: NA
V gene: TRBV7-3
clone size: few
J gene: TRBJ2-2
CDR3 DNA: TGTGCCAGCAGCGATACAGGGCCCGGGGAGCTGTTTTTT
CDR3 protein: CASSDTGPGELFF

D gene: TRBD1
V gene: TRBV9
clone size: NA
J gene: TRBJ2-7
CDR3 DNA: TGTGCCAGCAGCTCCAGCCCCCTTGACAGGGCCTACGAGCAGTACTTC
CDR3 protein: CASSSSPLDRAYEQYF

D gene: TRBD2
V gene: TRBV6-5
clone size: NA
J gene: TRBJ2-3
CDR3 DNA: TGTGCCAGCAGTACTGCGGGAGGCGTCACAGATACGCAGTATTTT
CDR3 protein: CASSTAGGVTDTQYF

D gene: NA
V gene: TRBV7-2
clone size: NA
J gene: TRBJ2-3
CDR3 DNA: TGTGCCAGCAGCTTAGAGCACCTAGCAGATACGCAGTATTTT
CDR3 protein: CASSLEHLADTQYF

D gene: TRBD1
V gene: TRBV28
clone size: NA
J gene: TRBJ1-4
CDR3 DNA: TGTGCCAGCAGTCCCTGGGTGGGACAGGGGGCGTTCGGGGAAAAACTGTTTTTT
CDR3 protein: CASSPWVGQGAFGEKLFF

D gene: NA
V gene: TRBV9
clone size: NA
J gene: TRBJ2-7
CDR3 DNA: TGTGCCAGCAGCCCTACGACGAGCTCCTACGAGCAGTACTTC
CDR3 protein: CASSPTTSSYEQYF

D gene: NA
V gene: TRBV28
clone size: few
J gene: TRBJ1-2
CDR3 DNA: TGTGCCAGCAGTTTCGGGGGAAACTCCTATGGCTACACCTTC
CDR3 protein: CASSFGGNSYGYTF

D gene: TRBD2
V gene: TRBV29-1
clone size: NA
J gene: TRBJ2-5
CDR3 DNA: TGCAGCGTGGCCCTAGCGGGGGAAGAGACCCAGTACTTC
CDR3 protein: CSVALAGEETQYF

D gene: NA
V gene: TRBV4-2
clone size: large
J gene: TRBJ1-1
CDR3 DNA: TGTGCCAGCAGCCAAGTGAACACTGAAGCTTTCTTT
CDR3 protein: CASSQVNTEAFF

D gene: NA
V gene: TRBV7-6
clone size: NA
J gene: TRBJ1-2
CDR3 DNA: TGTGCCAGCAGCCCCGGCGGGGACCGCTATGGCTACACCTTC
CDR3 protein: CASSPGGDRYGYTF

D gene: TRBD1
V gene: TRBV13
clone size: NA
J gene: TRBJ2-7
CDR3 DNA: TGTGCCAGCAGCTTCACAGGGGTCAGGCACGAGCAGTACTTC
CDR3 protein: CASSFTGVRHEQYF

D gene: NA
V gene: TRBV6-1
clone size: once
J gene: TRBJ2-1
CDR3 DNA: TGTGCCAGCAAGCTCTACAATGAGCAGTTCTTC
CDR3 protein: CASKLYNEQFF